Listed below are T cell receptor beta chains from one sample, sequenced in a study of blood T cell repertoires in COVID-19. The data were produced by immunoSEQ multiplex PCR, yet TCRdb's version contains in-frame clones alone and is incomplete. The profile shows over 110,000 clones, 80% of them singletons. Source material: peripheral blood. The receptors stem from a man aged 65-85 years who had recovered from COVID-19. Both conserved end residues are part of each CDR3. Each record gives: clone size, D gene, V gene, J gene, CDR3 protein, CDR3 DNA. The D gene is left open where the match is weak. Only part of the rows carry a size: once, few, many, or a class if the clone is expanded.

-	-	TRBV21-1	TRBJ2-7	CASSKRFRYEQYF	TGTGCCAGCAGCAAACGGTTCCGATACGAGCAGTACTTC
few	TRBD2	TRBV6-2/TRBV6-3	TRBJ2-7	CASSPSGGWEQYF	TGTGCCAGCAGCCCCAGCGGGGGCTGGGAGCAGTACTTC
-	-	TRBV5-6	TRBJ1-2	CASSLFGQPNYGYTF	TGTGCCAGCAGCTTGTTCGGACAGCCTAACTATGGCTACACCTTC
-	TRBD2	TRBV4-1	TRBJ2-5	CASSTRGLAAGGETQYF	TGCGCCAGCAGCACCCGAGGTCTAGCGGCCGGGGGAGAGACCCAGTACTTC
-	-	TRBV10-2	TRBJ2-7	CASSEQSGAEQYF	TGCGCCAGCAGTGAACAGTCAGGGGCCGAGCAGTACTTC
few	-	TRBV5-6	TRBJ1-2	CASSQGNYGYTF	TGTGCCAGCAGCCAGGGGAACTATGGCTACACCTTC
-	TRBD1	TRBV7-9	TRBJ2-7	CASSPPGTAYEQYF	TGTGCCAGCAGCCCACCCGGGACAGCCTACGAGCAGTACTTC
-	TRBD1	TRBV30	TRBJ1-4	CACQASEGQGRSGKLFF	TGTGCCTGTCAAGCCTCAGAGGGACAGGGGCGGTCGGGAAAACTGTTTTTT
-	TRBD1	TRBV19	TRBJ1-5	CASKPWDRESNQPQHF	TGTGCCAGTAAGCCCTGGGACAGGGAAAGCAATCAGCCCCAGCATTTT
-	TRBD2	TRBV9	TRBJ2-1	CASSGPTSGSYNEQFF	TGTGCCAGCAGCGGTCCTACTAGCGGGAGTTACAATGAGCAGTTCTTC
-	-	TRBV5-1	TRBJ1-6	CASGLNNSPLHF	TGCGCCAGCGGCCTGAATAATTCACCCCTCCACTTT
-	-	TRBV5-1	TRBJ2-3	CASSFFSISDTQYF	TGCGCCAGCAGCTTTTTTTCAATTTCAGATACGCAGTATTTT
-	-	TRBV30	TRBJ2-7	CAWRGPWERGYEQYF	TGTGCCTGGAGGGGCCCCTGGGAGAGAGGATACGAGCAGTACTTC
-	TRBD1	TRBV5-1	TRBJ2-7	CASSSGQGANEQYF	TGCGCCAGCAGCTCGGGACAGGGGGCCAACGAGCAGTACTTC
-	TRBD1	TRBV29-1	TRBJ2-3	CSVARDSSNTQYF	TGCAGCGTTGCCCGGGACAGTTCGAATACGCAGTATTTT
-	TRBD2	TRBV2	TRBJ2-7	CASSDEQASGGSYEQYF	TGTGCCAGCAGTGACGAGCAAGCTAGCGGGGGCTCCTACGAGCAGTACTTC
few	TRBD2	TRBV13	TRBJ2-3	CASSPSGGWREVRFTDTQYF	TGTGCCAGCAGCCCCAGCGGTGGTTGGCGGGAGGTCAGATTCACAGATACGCAGTATTTT
-	-	TRBV27	TRBJ2-3	CASSLATLREQYF	TGTGCCAGCAGTTTAGCTACCCTGAGAGAGCAGTATTTT
-	TRBD2	TRBV6-5	TRBJ2-2	CASSPTGGAGELFF	TGTGCCAGCAGTCCCACGGGGGGGGCCGGGGAGCTGTTTTTT
-	-	TRBV6-5	TRBJ2-1	CASSPRDFNNEQFF	TGTGCCAGCAGCCCACGGGACTTTAACAATGAGCAGTTCTTC